These 17 T cell receptor beta chains were all obtained from the same sample, sequenced in a study of cytomegalovirus exposure and HLA in healthy donors. The study ran its PCR with 60 Vbeta and 13 Jbeta primers. Sequenced by immunoSEQ multiplex PCR; TCRdb stores in-frame clones only, minus some. The sample includes 150,000 to 200,000 clones, roughly 13% of them seen just once. The sample taken for sequencing was PBMCs. The origin of the receptors is a man over 45 in good health and CMV-seropositive.

The J gene is TRBJ2-7, the V gene TRBV11-3, with 11 positions matching TRBD1. The CDR3 totals 15 residues. V was clipped by 3 bases and J by 5 bases; unmatched bases: 6. CDR1 and CDR2 from the germline V gene are SGHNT and YENEEA. In DNA form, the CDR3 reads TGTGCCAGCAGCTTTATAGGACAGGGGGCCCACGAGCAGTACTTC. Encoded protein: CASSFIGQGAHEQYF.

The rearrangement joins TRBV19 to TRBJ1-1; D might be TRBD1 (5 bases). The CDR3 extends over 14 amino acids. Germline CDR1 and CDR2: LNHDA and SQIVND (reference sequence). V dropped 3 bases and J dropped 4 bases, with 12 bases sitting between them. The CDR3 sequence is CASSILGQGTEAFF. The CDR3, as DNA: TGTGCCAGTAGTATTCTCGGGCAGGGCACTGAAGCTTTCTTT.

This clone appeared a few times. The chain employs TRBV7-9 and TRBJ1-4; 7 bases match TRBD1. The CDR3 extends over 15 amino acids. Trimming removed 8 bases from V and 4 bases from J; junction bases left unmatched: 10. Germline CDR1 reads SEHNR; CDR2 reads FQNEAQ (reference sequence). In nucleotides, the CDR3 is TGTGCCAGCGGGTTGCCGACAGGGAATAATGAAAAACTGTTTTTT. Its protein product is CASGLPTGNNEKLFF.

The chain has TRBV30 and TRBJ1-2; no firm D call. CDR1 and CDR2 (germline): GTSNPN, SVGIG (reference sequence). The CDR3 spans 16 residues. V dropped 3 bases and J dropped 7 bases, with 24 bases sitting between them. The CDR3 region is CAWSVLGGEGWLGYTF. The CDR3, as DNA: TGTGCCTGGAGCGTCCTTGGAGGAGAAGGATGGCTTGGCTACACCTTC.

This chain joins TRBV11-3 and TRBJ2-1, with 8 bases fitting TRBD2. Germline V gene lookup returns CDR1 SGHNT and CDR2 YENEEA. J was trimmed by 16 bases and V by 2 bases; bases with no gene match: 16. This CDR3 has 15 amino acids. The CDR3 DNA is TGTGCCAGCAGCTTACGGTCAGGATCGGGGACTAGATCATTCTTC. Translated: CASSLRSGSGTRSFF.

This clone appeared a few times. This rearrangement joins TRBV11-3 to TRBJ1-1, with 7 bases aligning to TRBD1. Germline lookup yields CDR1 SGHNT and CDR2 YENEEA. With 5 bases clipped from V and 0 bases from J, the junction kept 6 bases outside the gene matches. CDR3 length: 15 amino acids. CDR3 DNA sequence: TGTGCCAGCAGCATGCTCAGGGGGATGAACACTGAAGCTTTCTTT. Amino acids: CASSMLRGMNTEAFF.

This clone was seen a few times. This sequence joins TRBV30 and TRBJ2-3; 9 bases are shared with TRBD2. The CDR3 consists of 16 residues. V trimming: 2 bases; J trimming: 1 base; junction bases outside the gene matches: 7. Germline V gene data show CDR1 as GTSNPN and CDR2 as SVGIG (reference sequence). Here the CDR3 DNA reads TGTGCCTGGAGTCCCCTCAAGCGGGGGGGCACAGATACGCAGTATTTT. Amino acids: CAWSPLKRGGTDTQYF.

This clone has just a few counts. The chain has TRBV2 and TRBJ1-4, with D perhaps TRBD1 (5 bases). There are 12 residues in the CDR3. In germline, CDR1 is SNHLY, CDR2 FYNNEI. The ends were cut back, 6 bases at V and 8 bases at J, with 10 bases in the middle. For the CDR3, the DNA is TGTGCCAGCAGGGGGCTAGGAGAAAAACTGTTTTTT. Protein product: CASRGLGEKLFF. Full variable domain (remainder filled in from reference TRBV2 and TRBJ1-4): EPEVTQTPSHQVTQMGQEVILRCVPISNHLYFYWYRQILGQKVEFLVSFYNNEISEKSEIFDDQFSVERPDGSNFTLKIRSTKLEDSAMYFCASRGLGEKLFFGSGTQLSVL.

The gene calls are TRBV15 and TRBJ2-7; TRBD1 aligns across 7 bases. The CDR3 loop spans 15 amino acids. CDR1 is LNHNV, CDR2 YYDKDF, per germline (reference sequence). Germline trimming cut 3 bases from V and 2 bases from J; bases unmatched to any gene: 7. The CDR3 region is CATSSRDRGPYEQYF. CDR3 nucleotide sequence: TGTGCCACCAGCAGCCGGGACAGAGGGCCCTACGAGCAGTACTTC.

The V call is TRBV7-9, the J call TRBJ2-1, with 14 bases that match TRBD2. The J segment lost 5 bases and the V segment lost 4 bases, leaving 4 bases of the junction unmatched. The germline V gene has CDR1 SEHNR and CDR2 FQNEAQ (reference sequence). This CDR3 has 16 residues. The CDR3 loop reads CASSSGLAGDNNEQFF. The DNA of the CDR3 is TGTGCCAGCAGCTCGGGACTAGCGGGGGATAACAATGAGCAGTTCTTC.

This chain links TRBV18 with TRBJ1-2; 8 bases match TRBD1. The germline V gene encodes CDR1 KGHSH and CDR2 LQKENI. The V segment lost 6 bases and the J segment 2 bases; nucleotides outside the gene matches: 5. The CDR3 is 14 amino acids. CDR3 DNA: TGTGCCAGCTCCGGACAGGGTTCGAACTATGGCTACACCTTC. Translated: CASSGQGSNYGYTF.

This clone was detected only a few times. The rearrangement uses TRBV6-5 and TRBJ2-2; D not resolved. Germline values: CDR1 MNHEY, CDR2 SVGAGI. The CDR3 runs 13 residues. Between the trimmed V and J ends, which lost 7 bases and 2 bases, there was a span of 8 bases. As DNA, the CDR3 is TGTGCCAGCAACCTAAAAAACACCGGGGAGCTGTTTTTT. It specifies CASNLKNTGELFF.

This chain links TRBV2 with TRBJ1-2; D gene uncertain. CDR3 length equals 10 residues. The germline CDR1 and CDR2 sequences are SNHLY and FYNNEI. V was cut by 8 bases and J by 5 bases, with 6 bases left in between. The CDR3 DNA reads TGTGCCAGCCTAGTGTATGGCTACACCTTC. It codes for CASLVYGYTF.

The gene calls are TRBV27 and TRBJ1-1; D uncertain. Per germline, CDR1 MNHEY and CDR2 SMNVEV (reference sequence). Trimming left V 6 bases short and J 0 bases short, with 11 bases between. CDR3 length: 14 residues. The CDR3 loop reads CASRTGLMNTEAFF. The CDR3 nucleotides are TGTGCCAGCAGAACCGGGTTAATGAACACTGAAGCTTTCTTT.

Only a few counts were recorded for this clone. V and J are TRBV7-3 and TRBJ2-3; D is ambiguous. V lost 5 bases and J lost 0, with 12 bases in between. CDR3 size: 15 residues. Germline CDR1 is SGHTA and CDR2 is FQGTGA. CDR3 sequence (DNA): TGTGCCAGCAGCCCCTTGGCGGCTAGCACAGATACGCAGTATTTT. It is translated as CASSPLAASTDTQYF.

This clone was seen a few times. This chain joins TRBV7-2 and TRBJ1-2; 8 positions match TRBD1. There are 14 residues in the CDR3. V gave up 5 bases and J gave up 8 bases; unmatched junction bases: 10. Germline CDR1 SGHTA, CDR2 FQGNSA. The CDR3 spells CASSMDREVRGYTF. Written as DNA, the CDR3 is TGTGCCAGCAGCATGGACAGGGAGGTCCGGGGCTACACCTTC.

There are a few counts of this clone. As DNA, the CDR3 is TGCGCCAGCAGCCCCCCCGGGACTGCTATAAACACTGAAGCTTTCTTT. It codes for CASSPPGTAINTEAFF. The chain is built from TRBV4-1 and TRBJ1-1; D possibly corresponds to TRBD1 (5 bases). This CDR3 has 16 amino acids. In germline, CDR1 is MGHRA, CDR2 YSYEKL. Trimming stripped 4 bases from V and 2 bases from J, with 17 bases between.